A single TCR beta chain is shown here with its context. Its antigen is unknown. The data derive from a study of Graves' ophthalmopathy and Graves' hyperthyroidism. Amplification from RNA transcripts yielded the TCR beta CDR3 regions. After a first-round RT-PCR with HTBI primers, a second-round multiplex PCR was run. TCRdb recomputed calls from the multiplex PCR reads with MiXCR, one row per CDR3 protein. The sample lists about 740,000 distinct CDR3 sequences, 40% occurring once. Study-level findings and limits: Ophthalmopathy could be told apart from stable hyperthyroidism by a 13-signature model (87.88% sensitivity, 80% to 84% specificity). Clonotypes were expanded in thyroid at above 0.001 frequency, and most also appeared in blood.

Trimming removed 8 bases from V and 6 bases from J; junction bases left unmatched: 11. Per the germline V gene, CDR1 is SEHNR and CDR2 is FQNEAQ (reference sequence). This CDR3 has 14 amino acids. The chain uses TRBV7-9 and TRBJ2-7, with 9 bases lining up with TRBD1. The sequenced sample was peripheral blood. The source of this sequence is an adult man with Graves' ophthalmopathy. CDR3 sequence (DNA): TGTGCCAGCCGCCCCCCGGGACAGGGCGCCGAGCAGTACTTC. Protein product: CASRPPGQGAEQYF.